This T cell receptor beta chain was identified in a study of blood T cell repertoires in COVID-19. On the study more broadly: In each case, the material was cDNA or gDNA derived from T cells, B-cell-depleted T cells, or PBMCs.

This table comes from immunoSEQ multiplex PCR, and its TCRdb copy is limited to in-frame clones, with some not included. The sample holds under 300,000 clones, about 88% seen once. With 5 bases clipped from V and 5 bases from J, the junction kept 9 bases outside the gene matches. The CDR3 extends over 15 amino acids. The V gene's germline CDR1 is SNHLY and CDR2 FYNNEI. Specimen: peripheral blood. The sequence came from a woman between 65 and 79 years old with active or convalescent COVID-19. This chain links TRBV2 with TRBJ2-1, with 7 bases lining up with TRBD2. The CDR3 protein is CASSLAATTHNEQFF. DNA for the CDR3: TGTGCCAGCAGTCTAGCGGCCACAACCCACAATGAGCAGTTCTTC. Combining the CDR3 with reference TRBV2 and TRBJ2-1 gives the whole variable domain EPEVTQTPSHQVTQMGQEVILRCVPISNHLYFYWYRQILGQKVEFLVSFYNNEISEKSEIFDDQFSVERPDGSNFTLKIRSTKLEDSAMYFCASSLAATTHNEQFFGPGTRLTVL.